This T cell receptor beta chain was sequenced for a study of beta chain features in type 1 diabetes. Study findings and constraints: The study found moderately but significantly shorter TCRB CDR3s in all four CD4+ subsets of Type 1 diabetes patients. Possibly, sequencing cDNA over-represented cells that had high TCR expression levels.

Germline V lookup: CDR1 SQVTM, CDR2 ANQGSEA. The CDR3 covers 13 residues. V was shortened by 7 bases and J by 2 bases, with 12 bases between the two germline ends. The study reverse transcribed the entire isolated RNA, so it sequenced expressed TCRB transcripts. Regulatory, naive and central memory T cell samples averaged around 3.6 million reads. Assay: immunoSEQ multiplex PCR; the TCRdb copy retains only in-frame clones and omits some. The sample consists of around 600,000 clones, 9.5% to 15% of them appearing once. A few counts support this clone. The antigen is unknown. A CD45RO/CCR7/CD25/CD127/CD95/CD27 panel sorted naive, central memory, regulatory and stem cell-like memory CD4+ cells.

Sequences were obtained from naive CD4+ T cells from blood. The V call is TRBV29-1, the J call TRBJ1-3; D gene unclear. The sequence derives from a man younger than 45 with type 1 diabetes. CDR3 residues: CSAEKGTGNTIYF. CDR3 coding DNA: TGCAGCGCCGAGAAAGGAACTGGAAACACCATATATTTT.